This record covers a single TCR beta chain. The V end was cut by 0 bases, the J end by 8 bases, with 11 bases between. The CDR3 runs to 14 residues. Germline V gives CDR1 LGHNA, CDR2 YNFKEQ. This sample is part of a study of T cell changes during pregnancy in multiple sclerosis. The protocol was immunoSEQ multiplex PCR, while the TCRdb copy is restricted to in-frame clones and leaves out a portion. This repertoire shows 40,000 to 50,000 clones, just over 90% found once; its top ten account for under 4.5%. The TCR comes from a female donor with multiple sclerosis, enrolled in a pregnancy study. Here the sequenced sample was CD8+ T cells from peripheral blood mononuclear cells, taken after pregnancy. The chain carries TRBV4-2 and TRBJ2-1, with D unresolved. In DNA, the CDR3 is TGTGCCAGCAGCCAAGATCTGAGTGGTGATGAGCAGTTCTTC. Translating gives CASSQDLSGDEQFF.